The 5 T cell receptor beta chains below all came from one sample that was sequenced in a study of PD-1 blockade in classical Hodgkin lymphoma. Profiled with immunoSEQ multiplex PCR; TCRdb holds only in-frame clones, not every one. The data contain some 58,000 clones, around 90% of them singletons. Each of the patients experienced relapse following autologous stem cell transplantation, and their brentuximab vedotin exposure differed. This material consisted of peripheral blood mononuclear cells (PBMCs), taken before the second cycle of nivolumab. The receptors stem from a human donor with classical Hodgkin lymphoma.

About this clone itself: The junction does not match germline at one end; this may be a read error. The J gene is TRBJ2-3, the V gene TRBV5-1, with 7 positions matching TRBD2. The CDR3 loop spans 14 amino acids. From germline, CDR1 is SGHRS and CDR2 YFSETQ. CDR3 sequence (DNA): TGCGCCAGCAGTTTGGGGGGGAACACAGATACGCAGTATTTT. Encoded protein: CASSLGGNTDTQYF.

The rearrangement uses TRBV6-5 and TRBJ2-7, with 9 positions matching TRBD1. The CDR3 totals 12 residues. Germline CDR1 MNHEY, CDR2 SVGAGI. The DNA of the CDR3 is TGTGCTTCCCGGGACAGGGATAACGAGCAGTACTTC. It yields the protein CASRDRDNEQYF.

The genes are TRBV5-5 and TRBJ1-5; D is uncertain. The V end was cut by 4 bases, the J end by 4 bases, with 15 bases between. The CDR3 totals 15 residues. Germline CDR1 and CDR2: SGHKS and YYEKEE (reference sequence). The CDR3 bases are TGTGCCAGCAGCCCCCTCGTCGGGGATAATCAGCCCCAGCATTTT. This gives the protein CASSPLVGDNQPQHF.

The rearrangement joins TRBV5-1 to TRBJ1-4; D ambiguous. Trimming took 5 bases from V and 7 from J, leaving 21 bases between them. Germline V gene sequence: CDR1 SGHRS, CDR2 YFSETQ. This CDR3 is 16 amino acids long. The CDR3 bases are TGCGCCAGCAGTTTAACCCGTGCTGGGATGGGTGAAAAACTGTTTTTT. Encoded protein: CASSLTRAGMGEKLFF.

The V call is TRBV5-1, the J call TRBJ1-1; possible D gene TRBD1, 6 bases. The V gene lost 4 bases and the J gene lost 5 bases, with 12 bases spanning the gap. The CDR3 runs to 13 residues. The germline CDR1 and CDR2 sequences are SGHRS and YFSETQ. CDR3 sequence: CASSILQGTEAFF. The CDR3 coding sequence is TGCGCCAGCAGCATACTACAGGGAACTGAAGCTTTCTTT.